This TCR beta chain emerged from a study of blood T cell repertoires in COVID-19. Data came from immunoSEQ multiplex PCR; TCRdb stores just in-frame clones and leaves some out. Of tens of thousands of clones listed, 80% to 85% are singletons. The germline V gene encodes CDR1 MNHNY and CDR2 SVGAGI (reference sequence). With V trimmed by 3 bases and J by 6 bases, 1 base remained unmatched. The CDR3 covers 14 residues. Material for sequencing was peripheral blood. This chain connects TRBV6-6 to TRBJ1-5, with 11 bases matching TRBD1. The receptor was isolated from a human donor in a cohort sampled during active COVID-19. CDR3 amino acids: CASSYGTGGQPQHF. CDR3 DNA: TGTGCCAGCAGTTATGGGACAGGGGGTCAGCCCCAGCATTTT.